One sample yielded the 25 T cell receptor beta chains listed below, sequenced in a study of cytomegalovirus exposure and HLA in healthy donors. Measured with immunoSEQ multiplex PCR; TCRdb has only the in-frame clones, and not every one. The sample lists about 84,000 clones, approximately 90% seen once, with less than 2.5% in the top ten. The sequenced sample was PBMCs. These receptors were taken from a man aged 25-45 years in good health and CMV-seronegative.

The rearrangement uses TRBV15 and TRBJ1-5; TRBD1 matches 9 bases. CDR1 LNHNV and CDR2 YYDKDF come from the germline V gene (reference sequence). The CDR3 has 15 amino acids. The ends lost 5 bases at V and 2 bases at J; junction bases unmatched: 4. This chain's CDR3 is CATSWGQGGNQPQHF. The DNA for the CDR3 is TGTGCCACCAGCTGGGGACAGGGAGGCAATCAGCCCCAGCATTTT.

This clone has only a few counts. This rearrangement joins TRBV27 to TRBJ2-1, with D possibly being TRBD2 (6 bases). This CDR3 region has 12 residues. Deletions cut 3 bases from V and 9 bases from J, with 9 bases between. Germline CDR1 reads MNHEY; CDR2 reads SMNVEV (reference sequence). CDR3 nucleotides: TGTGCCAGCAGTTTGGCGGGACCTGAGCAGTTCTTC. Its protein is CASSLAGPEQFF.

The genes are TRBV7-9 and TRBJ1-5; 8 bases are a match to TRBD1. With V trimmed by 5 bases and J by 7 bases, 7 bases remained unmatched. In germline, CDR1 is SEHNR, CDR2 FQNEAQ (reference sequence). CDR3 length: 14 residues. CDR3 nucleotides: TGTGCCAGCAGCACAGGGGGGGGCTTGCAGCCCCAGCATTTT. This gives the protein CASSTGGGLQPQHF.

CDR3 region: CASTSLRGEREGYTF. CDR3 sequence (DNA): TGTGCCAGTACCTCCCTCAGGGGTGAGAGAGAAGGCTACACCTTC. The V gene is TRBV19, the J gene TRBJ1-2; D possibly corresponds to TRBD1 (6 bases). This CDR3 has 15 amino acids. Trimming took 7 bases from V and 8 from J, leaving 23 bases between them. The V gene's germline CDR1 is LNHDA and CDR2 SQIVND (reference sequence). Drawing the rest from reference TRBV19 and TRBJ1-2, the complete variable domain is DGGITQSPKYLFRKEGQNVTLSCEQNLNHDAMYWYRQDPGQGLRLIYYSQIVNDFQKGDIAEGYSVSREKKESFPLTVTSAQKNPTAFYLCASTSLRGEREGYTFGSGTRLTVV.

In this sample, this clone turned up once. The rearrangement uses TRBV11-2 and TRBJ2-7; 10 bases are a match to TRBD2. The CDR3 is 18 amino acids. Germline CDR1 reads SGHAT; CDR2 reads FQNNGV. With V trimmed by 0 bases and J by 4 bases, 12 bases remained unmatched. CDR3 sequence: CASSLDLDLAGVFYEQYF. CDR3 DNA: TGTGCCAGCAGCTTAGACCTCGACCTAGCGGGAGTGTTTTACGAGCAGTACTTC.

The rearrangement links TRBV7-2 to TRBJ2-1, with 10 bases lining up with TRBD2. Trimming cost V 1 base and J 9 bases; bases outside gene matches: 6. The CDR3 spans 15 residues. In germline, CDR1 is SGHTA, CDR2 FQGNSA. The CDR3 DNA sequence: TGTGCCAGCAGCTTAGAGTGGACTAGCGGTCGTGAGCAGTTCTTC. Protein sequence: CASSLEWTSGREQFF.

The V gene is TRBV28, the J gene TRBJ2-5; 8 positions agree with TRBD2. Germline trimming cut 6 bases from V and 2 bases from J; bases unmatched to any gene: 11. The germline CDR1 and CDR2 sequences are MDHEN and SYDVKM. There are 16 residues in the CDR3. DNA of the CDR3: TGTGCCAGCAGAGCTGGAGGAGCGGGGGTTCAAGAGACCCAGTACTTC. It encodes CASRAGGAGVQETQYF.

The CDR3 protein is CASSEGTDSNQPQHF. The DNA of the CDR3 is TGTGCCAGCAGTGAAGGGACAGATAGCAATCAGCCCCAGCATTTT. The rearrangement joins TRBV2 to TRBJ1-5; TRBD1 is a possible D gene (6 bases). V gave up 1 base and J gave up 0 bases, with 7 bases separating them. The germline V gene encodes CDR1 SNHLY and CDR2 FYNNEI. This CDR3 has 15 amino acids. The variable domain in full, with the rest retrieved from reference TRBV2 and TRBJ1-5, is EPEVTQTPSHQVTQMGQEVILRCVPISNHLYFYWYRQILGQKVEFLVSFYNNEISEKSEIFDDQFSVERPDGSNFTLKIRSTKLEDSAMYFCASSEGTDSNQPQHFGDGTRLSIL.

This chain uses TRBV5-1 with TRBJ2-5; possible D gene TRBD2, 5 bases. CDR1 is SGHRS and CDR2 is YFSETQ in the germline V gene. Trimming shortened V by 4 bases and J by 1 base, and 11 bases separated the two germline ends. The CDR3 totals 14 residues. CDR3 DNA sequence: TGCGCCAGCAGCAATCCTAGCAGCCAAGAGACCCAGTACTTC. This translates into CASSNPSSQETQYF.

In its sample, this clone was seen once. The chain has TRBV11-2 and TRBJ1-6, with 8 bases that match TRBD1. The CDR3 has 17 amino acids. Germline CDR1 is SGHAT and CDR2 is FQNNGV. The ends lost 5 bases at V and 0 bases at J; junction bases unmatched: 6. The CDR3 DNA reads TGTGCCAGCAGCAGAACAGGGGGGAGCTCCTATAATTCACCCCTCCACTTT. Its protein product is CASSRTGGSSYNSPLHF.

The DNA of the CDR3 is TGTGCCAGCAGTCCCTCGGGGACAAAAGAGACCCAGTACTTC. Translation gives CASSPSGTKETQYF. The chain joins TRBV7-2 to TRBJ2-5, with D possibly TRBD1 on 6 matching bases. The germline V and J ends were trimmed by 6 bases and 3 bases, with 14 bases remaining between them. The CDR3 loop spans 14 amino acids. The germline CDR1 and CDR2 sequences are SGHTA and FQGNSA.

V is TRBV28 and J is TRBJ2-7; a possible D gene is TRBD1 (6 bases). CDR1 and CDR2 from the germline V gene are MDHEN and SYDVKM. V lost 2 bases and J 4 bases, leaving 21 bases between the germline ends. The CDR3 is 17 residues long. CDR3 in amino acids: CASSLPTVGRGWYEQYF. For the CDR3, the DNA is TGTGCCAGCAGTTTACCCACCGTGGGCAGGGGTTGGTACGAGCAGTACTTC.

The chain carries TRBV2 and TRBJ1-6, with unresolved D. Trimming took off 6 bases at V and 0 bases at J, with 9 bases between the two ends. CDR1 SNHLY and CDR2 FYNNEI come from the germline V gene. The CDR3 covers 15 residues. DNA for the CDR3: TGTGCCAGCAGACCCGACATCTCCTATAATTCACCCCTCCACTTT. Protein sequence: CASRPDISYNSPLHF.

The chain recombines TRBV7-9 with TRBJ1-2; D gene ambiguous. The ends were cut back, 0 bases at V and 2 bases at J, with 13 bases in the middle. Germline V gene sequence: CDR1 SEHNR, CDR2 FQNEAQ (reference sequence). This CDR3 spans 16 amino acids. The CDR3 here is CASSLAQQSFNYGYTF. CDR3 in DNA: TGTGCCAGCAGCTTAGCGCAACAGTCCTTCAACTATGGCTACACCTTC.

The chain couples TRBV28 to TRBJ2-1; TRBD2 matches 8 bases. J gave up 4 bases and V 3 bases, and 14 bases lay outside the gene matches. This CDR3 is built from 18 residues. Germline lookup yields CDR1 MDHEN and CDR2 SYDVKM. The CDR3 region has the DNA TGTGCCAGCAGTTTTAAGAGGGCGGGAGGACTCAAATACAATGAGCAGTTCTTC. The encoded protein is CASSFKRAGGLKYNEQFF.

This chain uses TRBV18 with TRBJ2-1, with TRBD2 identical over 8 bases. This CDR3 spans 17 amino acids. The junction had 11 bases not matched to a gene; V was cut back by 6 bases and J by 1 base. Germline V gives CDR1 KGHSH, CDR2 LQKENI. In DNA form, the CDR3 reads TGTGCCAGCTCGCCCCGTACCGGGGGGGGGTCCTACAATGAGCAGTTCTTC. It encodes CASSPRTGGGSYNEQFF.

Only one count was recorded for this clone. This chain's CDR3 is CASSKEAALYNSPLHF. CDR3 in DNA: TGTGCCAGCAGCAAGGAGGCGGCTCTCTATAATTCACCCCTCCACTTT. The V and J genes are TRBV5-8 and TRBJ1-6; no definite D call. Germline CDR1 and CDR2: SGHTS and YDEGEE. The V end lost 4 bases, the J end lost 3 bases, and 14 bases lay between the germline ends. This CDR3 has 16 residues.

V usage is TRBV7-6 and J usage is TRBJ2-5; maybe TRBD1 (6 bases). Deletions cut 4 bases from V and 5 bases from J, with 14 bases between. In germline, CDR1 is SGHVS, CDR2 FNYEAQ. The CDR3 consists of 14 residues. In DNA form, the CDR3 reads TGTGCCAGCAGCTCATTAGGGGGTAGGGAGACCCAGTACTTC. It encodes CASSSLGGRETQYF.

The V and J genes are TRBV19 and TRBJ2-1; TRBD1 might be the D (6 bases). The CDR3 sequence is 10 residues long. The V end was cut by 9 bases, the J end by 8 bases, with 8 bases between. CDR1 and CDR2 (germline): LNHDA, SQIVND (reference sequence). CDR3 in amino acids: CASKGDEQFF. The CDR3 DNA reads TGTGCCAGCAAGGGGGATGAGCAGTTCTTC.

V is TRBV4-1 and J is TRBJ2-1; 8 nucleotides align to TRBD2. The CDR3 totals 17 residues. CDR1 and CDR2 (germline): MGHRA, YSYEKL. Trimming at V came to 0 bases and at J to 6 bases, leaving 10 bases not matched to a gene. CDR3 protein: CASSQDPPGGAANEQFF. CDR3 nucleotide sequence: TGCGCCAGCAGCCAAGACCCCCCGGGGGGGGCGGCCAATGAGCAGTTCTTC.

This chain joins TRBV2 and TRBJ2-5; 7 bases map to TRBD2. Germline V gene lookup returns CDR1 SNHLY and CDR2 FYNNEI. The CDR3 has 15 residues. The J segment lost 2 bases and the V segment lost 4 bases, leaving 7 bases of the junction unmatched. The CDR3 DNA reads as TGTGCCAGCAGTGTGGGACGGCGGGGGCAAGAGACCCAGTACTTC. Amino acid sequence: CASSVGRRGQETQYF.

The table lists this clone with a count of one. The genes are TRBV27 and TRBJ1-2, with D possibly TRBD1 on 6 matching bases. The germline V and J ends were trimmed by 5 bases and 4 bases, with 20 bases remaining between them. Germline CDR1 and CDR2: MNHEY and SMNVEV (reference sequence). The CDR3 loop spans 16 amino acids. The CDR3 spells CASSLNRGGVSYGYTF. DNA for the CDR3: TGTGCCAGCAGTCTAAATAGGGGGGGCGTCAGCTATGGCTACACCTTC.

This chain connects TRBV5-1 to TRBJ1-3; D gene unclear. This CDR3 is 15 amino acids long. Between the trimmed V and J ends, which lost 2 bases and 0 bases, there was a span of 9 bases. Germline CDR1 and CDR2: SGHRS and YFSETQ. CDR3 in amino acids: CASSLEALSGNTIYF. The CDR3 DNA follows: TGCGCCAGCAGCTTAGAGGCTCTCTCTGGAAACACCATATATTTT.

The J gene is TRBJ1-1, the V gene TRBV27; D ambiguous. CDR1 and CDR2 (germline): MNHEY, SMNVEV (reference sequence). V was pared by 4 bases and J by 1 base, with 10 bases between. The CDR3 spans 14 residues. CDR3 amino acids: CASSSGMANTEAFF. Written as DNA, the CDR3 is TGTGCCAGCAGTTCCGGGATGGCGAACACTGAAGCTTTCTTT.

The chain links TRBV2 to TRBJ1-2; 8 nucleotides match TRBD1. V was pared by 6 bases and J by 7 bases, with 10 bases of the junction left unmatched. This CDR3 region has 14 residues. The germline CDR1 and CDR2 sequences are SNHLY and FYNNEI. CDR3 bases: TGTGCCAGCAGAGGACAGGGAAGGCTAGGTGGCTACACCTTC. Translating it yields CASRGQGRLGGYTF.